The present T cell receptor beta chain was sequenced within a study of blood T cells in healthy people across ages. Those donating, healthy Caucasian individuals from Russia, were aged 6 to 90. Alongside a J-beta primer mix, a sample-barcoded 5' primer served in a second PCR lasting roughly 7 to 11 cycles. Every molecule of cDNA carried a tag from a template-switch adaptor with 12 random nucleotides. TCRdb used MiXCR to reprocess the 5' RACE reads, holding one entry per CDR3 protein. The sample lists around 280,000 distinct CDR3 sequences; roughly 29% were seen once. This clonotype was picked up a small number of times. Trimming cost V 4 bases and J 8 bases, with 13 bases left between them. The germline CDR1 and CDR2 sequences are SGHDN and FVKESK. This CDR3 has 13 residues.

This chain uses TRBV14 with TRBJ2-3; a possible D gene is TRBD2 (6 bases). Sequenced material: blood. This clonotype was obtained from a woman in her 70s in good health. The CDR3 DNA reads TGTGCCAGCAGCCCCTCTACTAGCTCTACGCAGTATTTT. It specifies CASSPSTSSTQYF. The variable domain in full, with the rest retrieved from reference TRBV14 and TRBJ2-3, is EAGVTQFPSHSVIEKGQTVTLRCDPISGHDNLYWYRRVMGKEIKFLLHFVKESKQDESGMPNNRFLAERTGGTYSTLKVQPAELEDSGVYFCASSPSTSSTQYFGPGTRLTVL.